This entry is about one T cell receptor beta chain. Libraries were prepared by immunoSEQ multiplex PCR; TCRdb keeps only in-frame clonotypes and omits some of them. The repertoire has roughly 360,000 clones, more than 75% of them found once; the top ten carry roughly 1.2%. These data are taken from a study of blood T cell repertoires in COVID-19. At the level of the study: In each case, the material was cDNA or gDNA derived from T cells, B-cell-depleted T cells, or PBMCs.

Losses at the gene ends were 1 base for V and 7 bases for J; bases not matched to a gene: 15. This CDR3 comprises 17 residues. CDR1 is MNHEY and CDR2 is SMNVEV in the germline V gene (reference sequence). Sequencing input: peripheral blood. The V gene is TRBV27, the J gene TRBJ1-2, with 7 bases identical to TRBD1. The sequence derives from a human donor with acute or convalescent COVID-19. The donor label of this sample is uncertain. The CDR3 DNA reads as TGTGCCAGCAGTTTATTGGGGACAGATGTTCGTCGAGCTGGCTACACCTTC. Translation gives CASSLLGTDVRRAGYTF.